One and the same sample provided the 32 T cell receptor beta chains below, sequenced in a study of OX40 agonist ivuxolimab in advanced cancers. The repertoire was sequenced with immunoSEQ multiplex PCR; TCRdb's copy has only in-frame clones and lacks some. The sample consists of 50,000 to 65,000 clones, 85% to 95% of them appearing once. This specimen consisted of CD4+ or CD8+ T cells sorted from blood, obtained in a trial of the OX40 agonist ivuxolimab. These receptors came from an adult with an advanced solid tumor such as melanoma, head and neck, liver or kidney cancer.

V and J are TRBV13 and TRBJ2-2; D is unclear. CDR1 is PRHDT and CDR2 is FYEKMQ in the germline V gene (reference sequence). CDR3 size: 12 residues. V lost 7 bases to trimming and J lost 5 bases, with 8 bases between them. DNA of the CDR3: TGTGCCAGCATTGGGCCTACCGGGGAGCTGTTTTTT. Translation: CASIGPTGELFF.

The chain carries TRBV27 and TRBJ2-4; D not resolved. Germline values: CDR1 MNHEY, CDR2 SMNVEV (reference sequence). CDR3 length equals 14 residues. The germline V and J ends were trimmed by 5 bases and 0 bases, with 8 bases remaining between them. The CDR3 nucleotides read TGTGCCAGCAGTGCCCGAGGAGCCAAAAACATTCAGTACTTC. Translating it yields CASSARGAKNIQYF.

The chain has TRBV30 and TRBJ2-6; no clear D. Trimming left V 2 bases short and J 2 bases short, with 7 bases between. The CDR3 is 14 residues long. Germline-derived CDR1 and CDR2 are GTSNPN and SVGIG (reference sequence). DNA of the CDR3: TGTGCCTGGAGTCTCGGAACTGGGGCCAACGTCCTGACTTTC. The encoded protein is CAWSLGTGANVLTF.

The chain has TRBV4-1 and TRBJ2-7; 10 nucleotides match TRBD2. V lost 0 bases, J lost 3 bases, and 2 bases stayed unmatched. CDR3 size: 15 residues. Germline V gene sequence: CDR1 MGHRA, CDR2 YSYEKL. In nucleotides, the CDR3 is TGCGCCAGCAGCCAAGAACTAGCGGGAAACTACGAGCAGTACTTC. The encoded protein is CASSQELAGNYEQYF.

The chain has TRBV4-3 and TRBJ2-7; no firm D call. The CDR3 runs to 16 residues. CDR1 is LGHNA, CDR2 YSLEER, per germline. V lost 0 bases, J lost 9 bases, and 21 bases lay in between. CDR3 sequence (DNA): TGCGCCAGCAGCCAAGATTTTGACGGGCTCAGGTTCGGGCAGTACTTC. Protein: CASSQDFDGLRFGQYF.

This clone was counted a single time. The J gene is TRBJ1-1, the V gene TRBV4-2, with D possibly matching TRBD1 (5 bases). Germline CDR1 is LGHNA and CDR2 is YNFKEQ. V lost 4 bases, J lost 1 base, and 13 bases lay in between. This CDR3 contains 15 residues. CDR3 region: CASSLQQGENTEAFF. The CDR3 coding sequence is TGTGCCAGCAGCCTCCAGCAAGGGGAGAACACTGAAGCTTTCTTT.

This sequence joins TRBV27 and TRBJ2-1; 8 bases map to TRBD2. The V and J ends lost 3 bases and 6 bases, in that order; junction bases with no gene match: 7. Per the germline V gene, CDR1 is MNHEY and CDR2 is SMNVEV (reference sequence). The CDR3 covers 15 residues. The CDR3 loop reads CASSFPASGSNEQFF. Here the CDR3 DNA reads TGTGCCAGCAGTTTCCCAGCAAGCGGGAGCAATGAGCAGTTCTTC.

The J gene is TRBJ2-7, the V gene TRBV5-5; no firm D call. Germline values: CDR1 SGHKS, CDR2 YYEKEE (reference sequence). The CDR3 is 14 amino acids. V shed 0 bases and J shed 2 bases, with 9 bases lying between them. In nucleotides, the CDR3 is TGTGCCAGCAGCTTGGGTTTAACAGCCTACGAGCAGTACTTC. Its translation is CASSLGLTAYEQYF.

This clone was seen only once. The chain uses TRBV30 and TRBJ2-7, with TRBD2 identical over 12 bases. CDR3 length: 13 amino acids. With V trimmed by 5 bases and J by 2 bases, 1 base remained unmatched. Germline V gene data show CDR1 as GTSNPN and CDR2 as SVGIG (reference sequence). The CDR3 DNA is TGTGCCTGGTCTAGCGGGAGGGCCTACGAGCAGTACTTC. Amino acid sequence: CAWSSGRAYEQYF.

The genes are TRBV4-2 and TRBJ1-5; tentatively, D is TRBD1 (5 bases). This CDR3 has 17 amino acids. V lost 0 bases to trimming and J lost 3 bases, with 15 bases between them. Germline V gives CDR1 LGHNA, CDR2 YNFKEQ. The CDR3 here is CASSQDQMGPDNQPQHF. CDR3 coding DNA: TGTGCCAGCAGCCAAGATCAAATGGGGCCAGACAATCAGCCCCAGCATTTT.

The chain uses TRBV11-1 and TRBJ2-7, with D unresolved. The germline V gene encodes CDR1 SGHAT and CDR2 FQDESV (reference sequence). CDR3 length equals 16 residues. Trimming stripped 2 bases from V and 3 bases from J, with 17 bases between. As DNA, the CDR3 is TGTGCCAGCAGCTTATTGAGAGTCTTGGGATACTACGAGCAGTACTTC. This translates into CASSLLRVLGYYEQYF.

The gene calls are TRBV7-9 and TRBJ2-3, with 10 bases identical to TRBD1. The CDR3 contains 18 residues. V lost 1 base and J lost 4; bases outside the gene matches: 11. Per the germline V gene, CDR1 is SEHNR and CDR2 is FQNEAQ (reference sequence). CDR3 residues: CASSLEGQGVPAADTQYF. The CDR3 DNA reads TGTGCCAGCAGCTTAGAAGGACAGGGGGTACCGGCAGCAGATACGCAGTATTTT.

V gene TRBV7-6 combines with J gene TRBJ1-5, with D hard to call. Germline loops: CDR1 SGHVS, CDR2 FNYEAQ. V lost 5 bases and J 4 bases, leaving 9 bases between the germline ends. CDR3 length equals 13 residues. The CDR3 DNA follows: TGTGCCAGCAGCCCCAGGATTAATCAGCCCCAGCATTTT. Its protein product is CASSPRINQPQHF.

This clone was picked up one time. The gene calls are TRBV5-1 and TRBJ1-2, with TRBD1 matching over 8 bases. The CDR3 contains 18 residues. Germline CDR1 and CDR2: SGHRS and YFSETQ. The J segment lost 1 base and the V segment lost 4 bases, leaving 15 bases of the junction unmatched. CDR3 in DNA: TGCGCCAGCAGCATGGCCCCATCGACAGGGGCGATTAACTATGGCTACACCTTC. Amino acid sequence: CASSMAPSTGAINYGYTF.

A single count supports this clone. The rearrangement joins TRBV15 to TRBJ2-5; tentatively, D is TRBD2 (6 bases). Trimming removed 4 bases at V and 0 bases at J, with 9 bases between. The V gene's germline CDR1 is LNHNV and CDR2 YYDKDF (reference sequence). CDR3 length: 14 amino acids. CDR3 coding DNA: TGTGCCACCAGCATTCTAGCGAACCAAGAGACCCAGTACTTC. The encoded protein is CATSILANQETQYF.

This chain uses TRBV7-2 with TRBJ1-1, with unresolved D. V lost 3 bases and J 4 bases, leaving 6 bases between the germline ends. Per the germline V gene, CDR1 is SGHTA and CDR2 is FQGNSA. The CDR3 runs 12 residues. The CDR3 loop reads CASSFSGTEAFF. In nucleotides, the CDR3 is TGTGCCAGCAGCTTTAGTGGCACTGAAGCTTTCTTT.

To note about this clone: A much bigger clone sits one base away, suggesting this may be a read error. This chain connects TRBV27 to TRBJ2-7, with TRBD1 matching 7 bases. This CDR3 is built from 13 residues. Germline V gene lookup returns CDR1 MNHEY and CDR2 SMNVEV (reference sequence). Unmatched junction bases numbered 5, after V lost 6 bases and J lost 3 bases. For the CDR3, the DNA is TGTGCCAGCAGCCGGGGACAGAACTACGAGCAGTACTTC. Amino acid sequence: CASSRGQNYEQYF.

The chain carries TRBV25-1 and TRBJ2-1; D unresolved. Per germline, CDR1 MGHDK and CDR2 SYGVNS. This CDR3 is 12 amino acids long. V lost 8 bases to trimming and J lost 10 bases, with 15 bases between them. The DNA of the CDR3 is TGTGCCAGCGGTTATCAGGCTCGGGAGCAGTTCTTC. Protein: CASGYQAREQFF.

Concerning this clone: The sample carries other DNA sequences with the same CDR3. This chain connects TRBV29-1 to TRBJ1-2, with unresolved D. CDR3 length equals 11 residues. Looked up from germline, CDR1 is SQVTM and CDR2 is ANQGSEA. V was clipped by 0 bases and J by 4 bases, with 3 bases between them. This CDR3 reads CSVEDLYGYTF. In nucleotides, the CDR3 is TGCAGCGTTGAAGACCTCTATGGCTACACCTTC. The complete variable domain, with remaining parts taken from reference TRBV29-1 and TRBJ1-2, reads SAVISQKPSRDICQRGTSLTIQCQVDSQVTMMFWYRQQPGQSLTLIATANQGSEATYESGFVIDKFPISRPNLTFSTLTVSNMSPEDSSIYLCSVEDLYGYTFGSGTRLTVV.

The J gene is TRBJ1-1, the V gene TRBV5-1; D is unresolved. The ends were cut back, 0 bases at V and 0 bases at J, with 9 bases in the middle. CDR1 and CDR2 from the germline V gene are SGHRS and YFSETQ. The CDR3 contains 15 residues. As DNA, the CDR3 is TGCGCCAGCAGCTTGGCCGTTCAATTGAACACTGAAGCTTTCTTT. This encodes CASSLAVQLNTEAFF. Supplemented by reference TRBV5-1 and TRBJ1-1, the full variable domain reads KAGVTQTPRYLIKTRGQQVTLSCSPISGHRSVSWYQQTPGQGLQFLFEYFSETQRNKGNFPGRFSGRQFSNSRSEMNVSTLELGDSALYLCASSLAVQLNTEAFFGQGTRLTVV.

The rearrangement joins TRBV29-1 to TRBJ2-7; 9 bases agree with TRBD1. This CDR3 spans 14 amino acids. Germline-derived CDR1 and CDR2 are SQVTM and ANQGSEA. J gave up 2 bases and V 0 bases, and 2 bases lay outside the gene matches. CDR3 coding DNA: TGCAGCGTTGAAGAGGACAGGGGAACCTACGAGCAGTACTTC. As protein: CSVEEDRGTYEQYF.

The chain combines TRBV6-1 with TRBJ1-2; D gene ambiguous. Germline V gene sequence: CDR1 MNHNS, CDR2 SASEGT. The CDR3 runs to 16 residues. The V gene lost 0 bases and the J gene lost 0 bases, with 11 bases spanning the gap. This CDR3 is CASSEAHGRANYGYTF. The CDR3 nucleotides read TGTGCCAGCAGTGAAGCACACGGCAGAGCTAACTATGGCTACACCTTC.

In DNA form, the CDR3 reads TGTGCCAGCAGCCCCGAAAACGGCCCTGGAAACACCATATATTTT. It codes for CASSPENGPGNTIYF. The chain uses TRBV9 and TRBJ1-3, with unresolved D. The CDR3 covers 15 residues. V was clipped by 4 bases and J by 2 bases, with 13 bases between them. Germline lookup yields CDR1 SGDLS and CDR2 YYNGEE.

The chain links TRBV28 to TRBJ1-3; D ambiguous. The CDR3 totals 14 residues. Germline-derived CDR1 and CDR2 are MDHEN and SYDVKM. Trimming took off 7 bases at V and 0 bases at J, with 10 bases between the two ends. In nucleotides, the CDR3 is TGTGCCAGCACCGACCTACACTCTGGAAACACCATATATTTT. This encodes CASTDLHSGNTIYF.

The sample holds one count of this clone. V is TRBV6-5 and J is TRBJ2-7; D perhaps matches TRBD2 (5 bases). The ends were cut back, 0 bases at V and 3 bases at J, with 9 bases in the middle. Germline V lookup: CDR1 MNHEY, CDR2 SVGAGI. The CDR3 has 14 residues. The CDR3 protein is CASSYSGNRYEQYF. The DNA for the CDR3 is TGTGCCAGCAGTTACTCCGGGAACCGCTACGAGCAGTACTTC.

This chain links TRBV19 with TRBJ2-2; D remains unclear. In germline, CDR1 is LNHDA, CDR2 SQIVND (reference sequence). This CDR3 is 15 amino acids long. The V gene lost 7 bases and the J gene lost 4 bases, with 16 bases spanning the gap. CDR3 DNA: TGTGCCAGTACCCCCCTAGGCGTTGGCACCGGGGAGCTGTTTTTT. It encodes CASTPLGVGTGELFF.

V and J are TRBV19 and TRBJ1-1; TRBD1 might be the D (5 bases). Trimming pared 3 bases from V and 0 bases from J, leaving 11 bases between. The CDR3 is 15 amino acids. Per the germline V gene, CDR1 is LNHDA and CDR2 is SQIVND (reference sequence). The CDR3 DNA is TGTGCCAGTAGTATGGGGAGGGGAATGAACACTGAAGCTTTCTTT. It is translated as CASSMGRGMNTEAFF.

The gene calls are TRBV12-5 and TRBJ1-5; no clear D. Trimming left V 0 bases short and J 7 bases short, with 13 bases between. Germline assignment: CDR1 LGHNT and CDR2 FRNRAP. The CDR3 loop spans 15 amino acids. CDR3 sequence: CASGLVLAGAQPQHF. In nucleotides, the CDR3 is TGTGCTAGTGGTTTGGTACTGGCAGGCGCCCAGCCCCAGCATTTT.

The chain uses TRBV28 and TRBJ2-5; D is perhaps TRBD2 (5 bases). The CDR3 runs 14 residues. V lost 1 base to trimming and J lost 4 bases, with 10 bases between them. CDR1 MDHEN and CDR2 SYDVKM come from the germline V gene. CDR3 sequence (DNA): TGTGCCAGCAGTTTATTGACGGGAAGAGAGACCCAGTACTTC. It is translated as CASSLLTGRETQYF. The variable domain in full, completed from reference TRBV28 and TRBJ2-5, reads DVKVTQSSRYLVKRTGEKVFLECVQDMDHENMFWYRQDPGLGLRLIYFSYDVKMKEKGDIPEGYSVSREKKERFSLILESASTNQTSMYLCASSLLTGRETQYFGPGTRLLVL.

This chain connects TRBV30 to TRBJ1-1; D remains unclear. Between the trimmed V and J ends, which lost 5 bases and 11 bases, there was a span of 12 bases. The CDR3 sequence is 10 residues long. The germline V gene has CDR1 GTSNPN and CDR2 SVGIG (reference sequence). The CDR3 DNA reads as TGTGCCTGGGCTGGGTTAGGGGCTTTCTTT. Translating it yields CAWAGLGAFF.

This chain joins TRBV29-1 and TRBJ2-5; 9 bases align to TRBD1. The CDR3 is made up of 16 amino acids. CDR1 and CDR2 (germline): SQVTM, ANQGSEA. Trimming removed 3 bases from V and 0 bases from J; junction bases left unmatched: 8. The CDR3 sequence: CSVDMGQGEYQETQYF. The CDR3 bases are TGCAGCGTTGATATGGGACAGGGAGAGTACCAAGAGACCCAGTACTTC.

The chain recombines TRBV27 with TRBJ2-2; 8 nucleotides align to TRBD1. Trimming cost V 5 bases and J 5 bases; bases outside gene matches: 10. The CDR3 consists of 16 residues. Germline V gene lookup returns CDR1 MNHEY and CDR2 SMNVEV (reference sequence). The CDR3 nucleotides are TGTGCCAGCAGTCCCCCCCAGGGGGCATGGACCGGGGAGCTGTTTTTT. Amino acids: CASSPPQGAWTGELFF.